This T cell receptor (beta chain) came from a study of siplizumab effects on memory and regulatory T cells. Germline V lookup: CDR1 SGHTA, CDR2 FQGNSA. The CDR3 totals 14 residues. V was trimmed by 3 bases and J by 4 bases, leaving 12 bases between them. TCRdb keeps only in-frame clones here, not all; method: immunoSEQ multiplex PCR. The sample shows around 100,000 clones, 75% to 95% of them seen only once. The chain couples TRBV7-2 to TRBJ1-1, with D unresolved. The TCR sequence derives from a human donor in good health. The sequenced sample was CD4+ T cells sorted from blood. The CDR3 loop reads CASSLRWGSTEAFF. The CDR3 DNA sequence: TGTGCCAGCAGCTTGCGATGGGGAAGCACTGAAGCTTTCTTT.